The source of this T cell receptor (beta chain) is a study of technical replicates of blood from several donors. Germline loops: CDR1 SGDLS, CDR2 YYNGEE. Trimming took 3 bases from V and 0 from J; bases not matched to a gene: 4. The CDR3 contains 15 residues. TCRdb keeps only in-frame clones here, not all; method: immunoSEQ multiplex PCR. The sample consists of tens of thousands of clones, 95% to 98% of them appearing once. The gene calls are TRBV9 and TRBJ2-3; TRBD2 agrees at 7 bases. The specimen sequenced was T cells isolated from PBMCs. This receptor was taken from a human donor in good health. DNA for the CDR3: TGTGCCAGCAGCGGTAGCGGGCGAAGCACAGATACGCAGTATTTT. Encoded protein: CASSGSGRSTDTQYF.